The 9 T cell receptor beta chains in this list originate from one sample, sequenced in a study of blood T cell repertoires in COVID-19. Profiling relied on immunoSEQ multiplex PCR, and the TCRdb table lists in-frame clones only, not all of them. The sample includes 200,000 to 250,000 clones, around 88% seen only once; the top ten take about 4.7%. The material sequenced was PBMCs or T cells enriched from blood (not recorded which). The receptors were gathered from a woman under 40 who had been exposed to COVID-19.

The chain combines TRBV24-1 with TRBJ2-1; 14 nucleotides align to TRBD2. Germline V gene data show CDR1 as KGHDR and CDR2 as SFDVKD. Trimming removed 3 bases from V and 8 bases from J; junction bases left unmatched: 5. The CDR3 consists of 16 residues. This CDR3 reads CATSDATSGGAYEQFF. In nucleotides, the CDR3 is TGTGCCACCAGTGATGCGACTAGCGGGGGGGCCTATGAGCAGTTCTTC.

The rearrangement links TRBV27 to TRBJ2-1; D is unresolved. The CDR3 is made up of 14 amino acids. The V end lost 6 bases, the J end lost 5 bases, and 14 bases lay between the germline ends. Germline V gene lookup returns CDR1 MNHEY and CDR2 SMNVEV (reference sequence). Here the CDR3 reads CASSPWASDNEQFF. CDR3 DNA: TGTGCCAGCAGCCCGTGGGCGTCTGACAATGAGCAGTTCTTC.

This chain links TRBV5-6 with TRBJ2-7; TRBD1 agrees at 7 bases. The CDR3 runs 16 residues. Trimming removed 0 bases from V and 2 bases from J; junction bases left unmatched: 8. Germline CDR1 SGHDT, CDR2 YYEEEE. The CDR3 loop reads CASSLAKWGTAYEQYF. Written as DNA, the CDR3 is TGTGCCAGCAGCTTGGCCAAGTGGGGGACAGCCTACGAGCAGTACTTC.

In its sample, this clone was seen once. V is TRBV5-1 and J is TRBJ2-3; TRBD1 matches at 9 bases. Trimming cost V 0 bases and J 6 bases; bases outside gene matches: 5. There are 15 residues in the CDR3. Germline lookup yields CDR1 SGHRS and CDR2 YFSETQ. The CDR3 sequence: CASSLDGTGLDTQYF. In DNA form, the CDR3 reads TGCGCCAGCAGCTTGGACGGGACAGGGTTGGATACGCAGTATTTT. The whole variable domain, remainder taken from reference TRBV5-1 and TRBJ2-3, is KAGVTQTPRYLIKTRGQQVTLSCSPISGHRSVSWYQQTPGQGLQFLFEYFSETQRNKGNFPGRFSGRQFSNSRSEMNVSTLELGDSALYLCASSLDGTGLDTQYFGPGTRLTVL.

This chain links TRBV11-2 with TRBJ1-6, with D maybe TRBD1 (5 bases). V shed 3 bases and J shed 7 bases, with 10 bases lying between them. Looked up from germline, CDR1 is SGHAT and CDR2 is FQNNGV. CDR3 length equals 14 residues. CDR3 DNA: TGTGCCAGCAGCTTGGGACTCAAGAATTCACCCCTCCACTTT. Its protein is CASSLGLKNSPLHF.

The J gene is TRBJ2-3, the V gene TRBV25-1; weak D call: TRBD1 (5 bases). Germline CDR1 and CDR2: MGHDK and SYGVNS. The germline V and J ends were trimmed by 5 bases and 6 bases, with 15 bases remaining between them. The CDR3 is 14 amino acids. For the CDR3, the DNA is TGTGCCAGCAGTAGAGCAGGGTCCTTGGATACGCAGTATTTT. Protein sequence: CASSRAGSLDTQYF.

J is TRBJ1-2 and V is TRBV5-1, with a possible D match to TRBD1 (6 bases). V lost 2 bases to trimming and J lost 4 bases, with 9 bases between them. Germline V gene sequence: CDR1 SGHRS, CDR2 YFSETQ. The CDR3 contains 13 residues. CDR3 sequence reads: CASSFDRSYGYTF. In nucleotides, the CDR3 is TGCGCCAGCAGCTTCGACAGGTCCTATGGCTACACCTTC.

In its sample, this clone was seen once. This rearrangement joins TRBV7-9 to TRBJ2-6, with 8 bases that match TRBD1. Germline-derived CDR1 and CDR2 are SEHNR and FQNEAQ (reference sequence). The V segment lost 3 bases and the J segment 1 base; nucleotides outside the gene matches: 8. CDR3 size: 18 residues. The DNA of the CDR3 is TGTGCCAGCAGCTTTGGACAGGGAAGAATGTCTGGGGCCAACGTCCTGACTTTC. Its protein product is CASSFGQGRMSGANVLTF.

V usage is TRBV6-2 or TRBV6-3 and J usage is TRBJ1-2, with a possible D match to TRBD1 (6 bases). Germline V gene sequence: CDR1 MNHEY, CDR2 SVGEGT. V was shortened by 6 bases and J by 8 bases, with 22 bases between the two germline ends. The CDR3 has 15 residues. The DNA for the CDR3 is TGTGCCAGCAGCGAACAGGGTTTCGTACCTGGGGGCTACACCTTC. Translation gives CASSEQGFVPGGYTF.